These 19 T cell receptor beta chains were all obtained from the same sample, sequenced in a study of cytomegalovirus exposure and HLA in healthy donors. Researchers ran the PCR with 60 Vbeta and 13 Jbeta primers. Assay used: immunoSEQ multiplex PCR; TCRdb lists only in-frame clones, some missing. The sample records 180,000 or so clones, under 80% being singletons. Sequences were obtained from PBMCs. The receptors come from a human donor in good health.

The chain recombines TRBV7-3 with TRBJ2-5; 7 bases are a match to TRBD1. The V gene's germline CDR1 is SGHTA and CDR2 FQGTGA. Trimming took 5 bases from V and 1 from J; bases not matched to a gene: 4. The CDR3 has 14 amino acids. The CDR3: CASSPRGSQETQYF. The CDR3 DNA sequence: TGTGCCAGCAGCCCCAGGGGGAGCCAAGAGACCCAGTACTTC.

This chain connects TRBV11-2 to TRBJ2-3, with 9 bases matching TRBD2. The CDR3 sequence is 16 residues long. The germline V gene encodes CDR1 SGHAT and CDR2 FQNNGV. Trimming at V came to 1 base and at J to 3 bases, leaving 5 bases not matched to a gene. CDR3 DNA: TGTGCCAGCAGCTTAGGGGGCGGGGGGGTTACAGATACGCAGTATTTT. Encoded protein: CASSLGGGGVTDTQYF. The complete variable domain, with remaining parts taken from reference TRBV11-2 and TRBJ2-3, reads EAGVAQSPRYKIIEKRQSVAFWCNPISGHATLYWYQQILGQGPKLLIQFQNNGVVDDSQLPKDRFSAERLKGVDSTLKIQPAKLEDSAVYLCASSLGGGGVTDTQYFGPGTRLTVL.

This chain links TRBV7-9 with TRBJ2-2, with D possibly being TRBD1 (6 bases). The CDR3 contains 15 residues. Trimming stripped 5 bases from V and 0 bases from J, with 10 bases between. Per the germline V gene, CDR1 is SEHNR and CDR2 is FQNEAQ (reference sequence). The CDR3 here is CASSLQGANTGELFF. In DNA, the CDR3 is TGTGCCAGCAGCCTACAGGGCGCGAACACCGGGGAGCTGTTTTTT.

This clone has only a few counts. The gene calls are TRBV6-6 and TRBJ1-5; the D gene is possibly TRBD1 (6 bases). The CDR3 consists of 15 residues. From germline, CDR1 is MNHNY and CDR2 SVGAGI (reference sequence). Trimming took off 4 bases at V and 3 bases at J, with 13 bases between the two ends. The CDR3 DNA follows: TGTGCCAGCAGTTCCCCTGACAGGATCAATCAGCCCCAGCATTTT. Translating it yields CASSSPDRINQPQHF.

The chain uses TRBV13 and TRBJ1-1, with unresolved D. Germline V lookup: CDR1 PRHDT, CDR2 FYEKMQ (reference sequence). V shed 5 bases and J shed 0 bases, with 10 bases lying between them. The CDR3 runs to 14 residues. The CDR3 is CASSIDGMNTEAFF. As DNA, the CDR3 is TGTGCCAGCAGCATTGACGGGATGAACACTGAAGCTTTCTTT.

The chain links TRBV7-2 to TRBJ2-1; D is perhaps TRBD1 (6 bases). Looked up from germline, CDR1 is SGHTA and CDR2 is FQGNSA. The ends were cut back, 5 bases at V and 6 bases at J, with 11 bases in the middle. CDR3 length: 13 residues. The CDR3 nucleotides are TGTGCCAGCAGCCCATCAGGGGTCAATGAGCAGTTCTTC. This translates into CASSPSGVNEQFF.

This clone has a handful of counts. This chain uses TRBV19 with TRBJ1-2; maybe TRBD1 (5 bases). The germline V gene has CDR1 LNHDA and CDR2 SQIVND (reference sequence). V was shortened by 5 bases and J by 2 bases, with 18 bases between the two germline ends. This CDR3 is 16 amino acids long. CDR3 sequence: CASSRIDQGLNYGYTF. CDR3 DNA sequence: TGTGCCAGTAGTCGTATCGATCAGGGACTAAACTATGGCTACACCTTC.

The chain links TRBV19 to TRBJ1-6; 9 bases align to TRBD1. With 8 bases clipped from V and 9 bases from J, the junction kept 8 bases outside the gene matches. Germline V CDR1 and CDR2: LNHDA, SQIVND (reference sequence). The CDR3 runs to 14 residues. The chain's CDR3 is CASATGTGTSPLHF. CDR3 in DNA: TGTGCCAGTGCGACCGGGACAGGGACTTCACCCCTCCACTTT. Full variable domain (outside the CDR3, taken from reference TRBV19 and TRBJ1-6): DGGITQSPKYLFRKEGQNVTLSCEQNLNHDAMYWYRQDPGQGLRLIYYSQIVNDFQKGDIAEGYSVSREKKESFPLTVTSAQKNPTAFYLCASATGTGTSPLHFGNGTRLTVT.

Only a few counts were recorded for this clone. The chain links TRBV2 to TRBJ1-5; TRBD1 matches at 7 bases. Germline loops: CDR1 SNHLY, CDR2 FYNNEI. V lost 3 bases, J lost 0 bases, and 8 bases stayed unmatched. The CDR3 runs to 17 residues. CDR3 residues: CASSEPSDRASNQPQHF. In DNA form, the CDR3 reads TGTGCCAGCAGTGAGCCCTCCGACAGGGCTAGCAATCAGCCCCAGCATTTT.

The chain has TRBV18 and TRBJ2-2; 7 bases are shared with TRBD1. The CDR3 sequence is 17 residues long. V shed 0 bases and J 4 bases; nucleotides not matched to a gene: 8. Germline V gene sequence: CDR1 KGHSH, CDR2 LQKENI. The CDR3 nucleotides are TGTGCCAGCTCACCACCCCGGACAGGTCGGGGCACCGGGGAGCTGTTTTTT. It yields the protein CASSPPRTGRGTGELFF.

This chain joins TRBV2 and TRBJ1-3; no clear D gene. The V gene's germline CDR1 is SNHLY and CDR2 FYNNEI. The CDR3 sequence is 12 residues long. Between the trimmed V and J ends, which lost 8 bases and 1 base, there was a span of 6 bases. CDR3 region: CASFESGNTIYF. CDR3 DNA: TGTGCCAGCTTCGAGTCTGGAAACACCATATATTTT. Supplemented by reference TRBV2 and TRBJ1-3, the full variable domain reads EPEVTQTPSHQVTQMGQEVILRCVPISNHLYFYWYRQILGQKVEFLVSFYNNEISEKSEIFDDQFSVERPDGSNFTLKIRSTKLEDSAMYFCASFESGNTIYFGEGSWLTVV.

The chain links TRBV7-8 to TRBJ2-5; TRBD2 aligns across 11 bases. Germline-derived CDR1 and CDR2 are SGHVS and FQNEAQ. Trimming at V came to 4 bases and at J to 4 bases, leaving 8 bases not matched to a gene. The CDR3 is 16 amino acids. CDR3 region: CASSSATGTSGETQYF. DNA for the CDR3: TGTGCCAGCAGCTCGGCTACCGGGACTAGCGGAGAGACCCAGTACTTC.

This clone occurred a few times. CDR3 bases: TGTGCCAGCAGCCCCTGGACAGGGGTCCAAGAGACCCAGTACTTC. It is translated as CASSPWTGVQETQYF. The V and J genes are TRBV7-9 and TRBJ2-5, with 9 bases lining up with TRBD1. The CDR3 length is 15 residues. The V gene's germline CDR1 is SEHNR and CDR2 FQNEAQ (reference sequence). V trimming: 5 bases; J trimming: 1 base; junction bases outside the gene matches: 5.

This clone was counted only a few times. The J gene is TRBJ1-1, the V gene TRBV6-4; possibly TRBD1 for D (6 bases). Trimming took 5 bases from V and 1 from J, leaving 11 bases between them. CDR1 is MRHNA and CDR2 is SNTAGT in the germline V gene. CDR3 length: 14 amino acids. The CDR3 sequence is CASSPGHENTEAFF. The CDR3, as DNA: TGTGCCAGCAGTCCGGGACATGAGAACACTGAAGCTTTCTTT.

The CDR3 DNA sequence: TGTGCCAGCAGTTCCCCACCTCGGCGGAGTTATTTT. It codes for CASSSPPRRSYF. V usage is TRBV27 and J usage is TRBJ2-3; D call uncertain. This CDR3 region has 12 residues. Trimming removed 4 bases at V and 15 bases at J, with 17 bases between. Per germline, CDR1 MNHEY and CDR2 SMNVEV (reference sequence).

The chain employs TRBV4-1 and TRBJ1-4; D remains ambiguous. This CDR3 region has 16 residues. CDR1 MGHRA and CDR2 YSYEKL come from the germline V gene. The germline V and J ends were trimmed by 2 bases and 2 bases, with 12 bases remaining between them. CDR3 protein: CASSQSPGGTNEKLFF. For the CDR3, the DNA is TGCGCCAGCAGCCAATCTCCGGGTGGGACTAATGAAAAACTGTTTTTT.

The sample holds a few counts of this clone. The CDR3 DNA is TGTGCCAGCAGCTCCCGACAGGGGGTCGCCTACGAGCAGTACTTC. This translates into CASSSRQGVAYEQYF. The chain carries TRBV13 and TRBJ2-7, with 9 bases that match TRBD1. CDR1 and CDR2 from the germline V gene are PRHDT and FYEKMQ (reference sequence). Trimming cost V 4 bases and J 2 bases; bases outside gene matches: 6. There are 15 residues in the CDR3. Variable domain in full (rest from reference TRBV13 and TRBJ2-7): AAGVIQSPRHLIKEKRETATLKCYPIPRHDTVYWYQQGPGQDPQFLISFYEKMQSDKGSIPDRFSAQQFSDYHSELNMSSLELGDSALYFCASSSRQGVAYEQYFGPGTRLTVT.

V usage is TRBV5-1 and J usage is TRBJ2-3, with 9 bases aligning to TRBD1. Losses at the gene ends were 4 bases for V and 5 bases for J; bases not matched to a gene: 8. The CDR3 spans 15 residues. Germline CDR1 SGHRS, CDR2 YFSETQ. CDR3 coding DNA: TGCGCCAGCAGCGCAGGGACAGGGAGGATAGATACGCAGTATTTT. Translated: CASSAGTGRIDTQYF.

V is TRBV11-2 and J is TRBJ2-5, with no clear D. The V and J ends lost 8 bases and 1 base respectively, with 20 bases between them. Per the germline V gene, CDR1 is SGHAT and CDR2 is FQNNGV. The CDR3 covers 16 residues. DNA for the CDR3: TGTGCCAGCCCTTTCCCATCCATACTTAGCCAAGAGACCCAGTACTTC. Its translation: CASPFPSILSQETQYF.